These 21 T cell receptor beta chains originate from one sample sequenced in a study of vaccination effects on CD4 cells after COVID-19. Assay: immunoSEQ multiplex PCR; the TCRdb copy retains only in-frame clones and omits some. This table holds about 79,000 clones, roughly 72% found once. Within the ViraFEST assay, antigen-specific CD4+ T cells underwent expansion with viral peptide pools prior to sequencing. CD4+ T cell isolation took place after 10 days of culture. Their antigens are not known. The sample was CD4+ T cells from PBMCs cultured with HCoV-229E spike peptides, taken before COVID-19 vaccination. The receptors come from a human donor who received a COVID-19 vaccine.

The chain has TRBV5-1 and TRBJ2-5; 9 bases are a match to TRBD1. The trim removed 6 bases at V and 2 bases at J, leaving 2 bases unmatched. This CDR3 region has 13 residues. Germline V gene sequence: CDR1 SGHRS, CDR2 YFSETQ. The CDR3 here is CASTGTGQETQYF. CDR3 DNA: TGCGCCAGCACGGGGACAGGGCAAGAGACCCAGTACTTC. Filled out from reference TRBV5-1 and TRBJ2-5, the complete variable domain reads KAGVTQTPRYLIKTRGQQVTLSCSPISGHRSVSWYQQTPGQGLQFLFEYFSETQRNKGNFPGRFSGRQFSNSRSEMNVSTLELGDSALYLCASTGTGQETQYFGPGTRLLVL.

The chain combines TRBV3-1 (or the pseudogene TRBV3-2) with TRBJ1-1; no firm D call. V was shortened by 4 bases and J by 3 bases, with 9 bases between the two germline ends. Germline CDR1 and CDR2: LGHDT and YNNKEL (reference sequence). The CDR3 sequence is 13 residues long. Written as DNA, the CDR3 is TGTGCCAGCAGCCCTTACTCGGACACTGAAGCTTTCTTT. Protein product: CASSPYSDTEAFF.

This clone occurred a few times. The V and J genes are TRBV21-1 and TRBJ2-7; no check of the table's D call, TRBD1, against the DNA was made. TRBV21-1 is tagged as a pseudogene. The CDR3 has 12 amino acids. This CDR3 is CASSYRVHEQYV. CDR3 bases: TGTGCCAGCAGTTACAGGGTTCACGAGCAGTACGTC.

V and J are TRBV2 and TRBJ2-4; D assignment may be TRBD1 or TRBD2 (5 bases each). This CDR3 spans 14 amino acids. Deletions cut 5 bases from V and 1 base from J, with 9 bases between. CDR1 is SNHLY, CDR2 FYNNEI, per germline. The CDR3 loop is CASSREGAKNIQYF. DNA of the CDR3: TGTGCCAGCAGTCGCGAGGGGGCCAAAAACATTCAGTACTTC.

CDR3: CASSHARVETDTQYF. CDR3 DNA sequence: TGCGCCAGCAGCCATGCCAGAGTGGAGACAGATACGCAGTATTTT. The chain carries TRBV4-1 and TRBJ2-3, with no clear D. The V end was cut by 3 bases, the J end by 3 bases, with 13 bases between. Germline V gene sequence: CDR1 MGHRA, CDR2 YSYEKL. This CDR3 is 15 amino acids long.

This rearrangement joins TRBV2 to TRBJ1-6; D remains ambiguous. This CDR3 spans 12 amino acids. The ends were cut back, 6 bases at V and 7 bases at J, with 7 bases in the middle. Germline CDR1 SNHLY, CDR2 FYNNEI. For the CDR3, the DNA is TGTGCCAGCAGGGACGGGAATTCACCCCTCCACTTT. Translation gives CASRDGNSPLHF.

V and J are TRBV4-1 and TRBJ1-5; a weak D match, TRBD1 (6 bases). The germline V and J ends were trimmed by 4 bases and 0 bases, with 16 bases remaining between them. CDR1 and CDR2 (germline): MGHRA, YSYEKL. The CDR3 is 17 amino acids. CDR3 DNA sequence: TGCGCCAGCAGCCTCCGAGGGGGGGCTGATAGCAATCAGCCCCAGCATTTT. Its translation is CASSLRGGADSNQPQHF.

The chain combines TRBV4-3 with TRBJ1-2; D is unresolved. CDR3 size: 13 residues. V lost 1 base and J lost 5, with 8 bases in between. Per germline, CDR1 LGHNA and CDR2 YSLEER. CDR3 sequence: CASSQGAAYGYTF. The CDR3, as DNA: TGCGCCAGCAGCCAAGGTGCGGCGTATGGCTACACCTTC.

This sequence joins TRBV7-3 and TRBJ2-3; D unclear. Germline V CDR1 and CDR2: SGHTA, FQGTGA. CDR3 length equals 14 residues. Trimming shortened V by 2 bases and J by 2 bases, and 8 bases separated the two germline ends. The CDR3 region has the DNA TGTGCCAGCAGCTTAGGTGGGAACACAGATACGCAGTATTTT. Protein product: CASSLGGNTDTQYF.

The chain carries TRBV7-3 and TRBJ1-6; TRBD1 matches 9 bases. The CDR3 extends over 16 amino acids. CDR1 is SGHTA, CDR2 FQGTGA, per germline. With V trimmed by 0 bases and J by 10 bases, 7 bases remained unmatched. The DNA of the CDR3 is TGTGCCAGCAGCTTAACGCCCGCGGACAGGGGCTCACCCCTCCACTTT. As protein: CASSLTPADRGSPLHF. Looking up the rest from reference TRBV7-3 and TRBJ1-6 gives the full variable domain: GAGVSQTPSNKVTEKGKYVELRCDPISGHTALYWYRQSLGQGPEFLIYFQGTGAADDSGLPNDRFFAVRPEGSVSTLKIQRTERGDSAVYLCASSLTPADRGSPLHFGNGTRLTVT.

V gene TRBV10-3 combines with J gene TRBJ2-7; a weak D match, TRBD1 (5 bases). Germline V gene sequence: CDR1 ENHRY, CDR2 SYGVKD. CDR3 size: 13 residues. V was clipped by 9 bases and J by 5 bases, with 17 bases between them. CDR3 sequence: CAISTQGNNEQYV. The CDR3 nucleotides are TGTGCCATATCGACGCAGGGAAACAACGAGCAGTACGTC.

To note about this clone: Other DNA sequences in this specimen translate into the identical CDR3. The gene calls are TRBV19 and TRBJ1-5, with D possibly TRBD1 on 5 matching bases. This CDR3 is 14 amino acids long. Between the trimmed V and J ends, which lost 3 bases and 1 base, there was a span of 7 bases. From germline, CDR1 is LNHDA and CDR2 SQIVND (reference sequence). The CDR3 DNA sequence: TGTGCCAGTAGTATCCGGGACAGCAATCAGCCCCAGCATTTT. This gives the protein CASSIRDSNQPQHF.

The rearrangement uses TRBV11-1 and TRBJ2-2, with 7 nucleotides matching TRBD1. The V gene end was trimmed by 6 bases and the J gene end by 1 base; junction bases not matched to a gene: 5. The CDR3 is made up of 15 amino acids. CDR1 SGHAT and CDR2 FQDESV come from the germline V gene (reference sequence). As DNA, the CDR3 is TGTGCCAGCAGTTCTGGGGACAGGAACACCGGGGAGCTGTTTTTT. It is translated as CASSSGDRNTGELFF. Based on the CDR3 plus reference TRBV11-1 and TRBJ2-2, the full variable domain is EAEVAQSPRYKITEKSQAVAFWCDPISGHATLYWYRQILGQGPELLVQFQDESVVDDSQLPKDRFSAERLKGVDSTLKIQPAELGDSAMYLCASSSGDRNTGELFFGEGSRLTVL.

The J gene is TRBJ1-1, the V gene TRBV10-3, with D tentatively TRBD1 (5 bases). The CDR3 contains 13 residues. The germline V gene encodes CDR1 ENHRY and CDR2 SYGVKD. The V and J ends lost 5 bases and 5 bases respectively, with 12 bases between them. The CDR3 region has the DNA TGTGCCATCAGTAGTATGGGGGAGACTGAAGCTTTCTTT. This sequence encodes CAISSMGETEAFF.

This clone has a single count. CDR3: CASSLQGSNTGELFF. CDR3 nucleotide sequence: TGCGCCAGCAGCTTACAGGGATCGAACACCGGGGAGCTGTTTTTT. The chain links TRBV5-1 to TRBJ2-2, with D possibly matching TRBD1 (6 bases). Germline loops: CDR1 SGHRS, CDR2 YFSETQ. V was trimmed by 2 bases and J by 0 bases, leaving 8 bases between them. This CDR3 contains 15 residues. Supplemented by reference TRBV5-1 and TRBJ2-2, the full variable domain reads KAGVTQTPRYLIKTRGQQVTLSCSPISGHRSVSWYQQTPGQGLQFLFEYFSETQRNKGNFPGRFSGRQFSNSRSEMNVSTLELGDSALYLCASSLQGSNTGELFFGEGSRLTVL.

The genes are TRBV7-2 and TRBJ2-2; D ambiguous. V was trimmed by 5 bases and J by 8 bases, leaving 12 bases between them. The V gene's germline CDR1 is SGHTA and CDR2 FQGNSA. CDR3 length equals 13 residues. DNA of the CDR3: TGTGCCAGCAGCCGCAACCCAACGGGGGAGCTGTTTTTT. Translation gives CASSRNPTGELFF. Filled out from reference TRBV7-2 and TRBJ2-2, the complete variable domain reads GAGVSQSPSNKVTEKGKDVELRCDPISGHTALYWYRQSLGQGLEFLIYFQGNSAPDKSGLPSDRFSAERTGGSVSTLTIQRTQQEDSAVYLCASSRNPTGELFFGEGSRLTVL.

V usage is TRBV9 and J usage is TRBJ1-5, with 8 bases that match TRBD1. This CDR3 has 15 residues. With V trimmed by 2 bases and J by 2 bases, 3 bases remained unmatched. CDR1 is SGDLS and CDR2 is YYNGEE in the germline V gene. The CDR3, as DNA: TGTGCCAGCAGCGTTCCAGGGGGCGGCAATCAGCCCCAGCATTTT. Amino acid sequence: CASSVPGGGNQPQHF.

The rearrangement joins TRBV18 to TRBJ2-3; 10 positions agree with TRBD2. The CDR3 runs 16 residues. Per germline, CDR1 KGHSH and CDR2 LQKENI. The V and J ends lost 2 bases and 1 base, in that order; junction bases with no gene match: 3. The CDR3 protein is CASSPSSGGRTDTQYF. CDR3 DNA sequence: TGTGCCAGCTCACCAAGTAGCGGGGGGCGCACAGATACGCAGTATTTT.

The chain combines TRBV10-3 with TRBJ2-3, with D perhaps given as TRBD1 or TRBD2 (6 bases each). V was cut by 6 bases and J by 3 bases, with 13 bases left in between. Germline lookup yields CDR1 ENHRY and CDR2 SYGVKD. The length of the CDR3 is 14 residues. CDR3 nucleotides: TGTGCCATCAGCCCCCGGGGGCTGACAGATACGCAGTATTTT. Translating gives CAISPRGLTDTQYF.

In this sample, this clone turned up once. The chain is built from TRBV30 and TRBJ1-1; D remains unclear. Germline CDR1 GTSNPN, CDR2 SVGIG (reference sequence). The CDR3 is 13 residues long. Trimming took off 0 bases at V and 0 bases at J, with 5 bases between the two ends. CDR3 nucleotides: TGTGCCTGGAGTGTTGGGGTGAACACTGAAGCTTTCTTT. Protein sequence: CAWSVGVNTEAFF.

This chain connects TRBV6-5 to TRBJ1-1; D is undetermined. CDR1 and CDR2 from the germline V gene are MNHEY and SVGAGI. V gave up 2 bases and J gave up 4 bases, with 14 bases separating them. This CDR3 comprises 15 residues. Written as DNA, the CDR3 is TGTGCCAGCAGTTACGCCGGGATGTTGGGCACTGAAGCTTTCTTT. This encodes CASSYAGMLGTEAFF.